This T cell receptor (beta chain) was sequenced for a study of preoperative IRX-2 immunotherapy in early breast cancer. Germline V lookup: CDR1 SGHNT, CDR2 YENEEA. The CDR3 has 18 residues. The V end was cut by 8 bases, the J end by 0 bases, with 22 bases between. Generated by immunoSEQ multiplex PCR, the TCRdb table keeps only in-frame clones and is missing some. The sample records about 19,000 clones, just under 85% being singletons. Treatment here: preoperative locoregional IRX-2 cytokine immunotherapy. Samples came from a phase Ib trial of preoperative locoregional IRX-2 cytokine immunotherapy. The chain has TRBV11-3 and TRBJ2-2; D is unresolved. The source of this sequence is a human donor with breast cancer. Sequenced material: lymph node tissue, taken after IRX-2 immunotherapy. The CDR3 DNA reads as TGTGCCAGCGGCGGACCGAAGACGCAAGTATCGAACACCGGGGAGCTGTTTTTT. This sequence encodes CASGGPKTQVSNTGELFF.